This TCR beta chain was sequenced in a study of human T cells and chemical hapten exposure. Overall study: DPC 0.01% went on the upper back by patch test, with reading at 6 days.

This clonotype was seen ten or more times. TCRdb analysed the RACE reads with MiXCR anew, one entry per CDR3 protein. The data show about 100,000 distinct CDR3 sequences, about 10% seen once. The time point is: patch test 1, 2 weeks after DPC sensitization. Treatment described: therapeutic diphenylcyclopropenone sensitization with weekly scalp DPC. The authors' total RNA extraction used unfractionated whole blood. This sequence was found in a woman in her forties with alopecia areata. Some clones in this sample may be carry-over from other donors' samples. The sequences come from whole blood, collected in connection with sensitization to the hapten diphenylcyclopropenone (DPC).

Here the CDR3 reads CASREDSYGYTF. The CDR3 coding sequence is TGCGCCAGCAGGGAGGATAGTTATGGCTACACCTTC. The V gene is TRBV5-1, the J gene TRBJ1-2; D is unclear. The length of the CDR3 is 12 residues. Germline V gives CDR1 SGHRS, CDR2 YFSETQ. Trimming removed 5 bases from V and 5 bases from J, with 10 bases in between. The variable domain in full, completed from reference TRBV5-1 and TRBJ1-2, reads KAGVTQTPRYLIKTRGQQVTLSCSPISGHRSVSWYQQTPGQGLQFLFEYFSETQRNKGNFPGRFSGRQFSNSRSEMNVSTLELGDSALYLCASREDSYGYTFGSGTRLTVV.